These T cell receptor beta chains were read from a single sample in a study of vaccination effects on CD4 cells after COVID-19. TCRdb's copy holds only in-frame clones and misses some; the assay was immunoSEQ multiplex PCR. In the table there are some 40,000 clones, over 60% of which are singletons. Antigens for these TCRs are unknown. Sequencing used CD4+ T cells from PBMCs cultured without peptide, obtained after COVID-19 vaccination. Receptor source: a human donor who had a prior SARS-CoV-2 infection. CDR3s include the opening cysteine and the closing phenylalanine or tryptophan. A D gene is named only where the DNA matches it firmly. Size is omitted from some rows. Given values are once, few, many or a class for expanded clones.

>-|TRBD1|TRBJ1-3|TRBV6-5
CASSYDRAGNTIYF
TGTGCCAGCAGTTACGACAGGGCTGGAAACACCATATATTTT
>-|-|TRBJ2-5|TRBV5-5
CASSLLGVWETQYF
TGTGCCAGCAGCTTGCTGGGGGTCTGGGAGACCCAGTACTTC
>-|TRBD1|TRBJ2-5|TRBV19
CASSIDAQGETQYF
TGTGCCAGTAGTATAGATGCACAGGGGGAGACCCAGTACTTC
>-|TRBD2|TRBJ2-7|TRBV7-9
CASSLGSGLAGNEQYF
TGTGCCAGCAGCTTAGGTAGTGGACTAGCGGGGAACGAGCAGTACTTC
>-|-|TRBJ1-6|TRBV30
CAGGANHSPLHF
TGTGCCGGGGGCGCCAACCATTCACCCCTCCACTTT
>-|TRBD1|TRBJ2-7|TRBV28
CASRQGSYEQYF
TGTGCCAGCAGACAGGGGTCCTACGAGCAGTACTTC
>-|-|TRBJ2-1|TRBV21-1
CASSQLFSGLAPYNEQFF
TGTGCCAGCAGCCAACTCTTTTCGGGACTAGCGCCCTACAATGAGCAGTTCTTC
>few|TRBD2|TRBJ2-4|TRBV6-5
CASRAGGGNIQYF
TGTGCCAGCAGGGCGGGAGGGGGTAACATTCAGTACTTC
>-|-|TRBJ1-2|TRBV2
CASSEESVFYGYTF
TGTGCCAGCAGTGAAGAGTCAGTTTTCTATGGCTACACCTTC
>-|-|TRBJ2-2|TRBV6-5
CASRGGVGELFF
TGTGCCAGCAGGGGCGGGGTCGGGGAGCTGTTTTTT
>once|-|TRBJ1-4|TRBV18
CASSPGTPATNEKLFF
TGTGCCAGCTCACCAGGGACTCCTGCAACTAATGAAAAACTGTTTTTT
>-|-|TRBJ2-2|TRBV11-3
CASSLGPNTGELFF
TGTGCCAGCAGCTTAGGTCCGAACACCGGGGAGCTGTTTTTT
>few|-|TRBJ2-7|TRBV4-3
CASSQAFSGSYTYEQYF
TGCGCCAGCAGCCAAGCGTTTAGCGGAAGTTATACCTACGAGCAGTACTTC
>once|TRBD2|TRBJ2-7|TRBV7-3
CASSLGLAGDLRWEQYF
TGTGCCAGCAGCCTCGGACTAGCGGGAGACCTCCGTTGGGAGCAGTACTTC
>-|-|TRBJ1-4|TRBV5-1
CASSLQAATNEKLFF
TGCGCCAGCAGCTTGCAGGCCGCAACTAATGAAAAACTGTTTTTT
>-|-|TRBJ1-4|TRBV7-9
CASSLLTGGIPEEKLFF
TGTGCCAGCAGCTTATTAACCGGTGGGATTCCTGAGGAAAAACTGTTTTTT
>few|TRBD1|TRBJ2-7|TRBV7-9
CASSPRQGGEQYF
TGTGCCAGCAGCCCACGACAGGGCGGCGAGCAGTACTTC
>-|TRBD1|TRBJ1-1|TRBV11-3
CASSSWTGEDTEAFF
TGTGCCAGCAGCTCCTGGACAGGGGAGGACACTGAAGCTTTCTTT
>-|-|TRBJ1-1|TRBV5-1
CASSLETSNTEAFF
TGCGCCAGCAGCTTAGAGACATCCAACACTGAAGCTTTCTTT
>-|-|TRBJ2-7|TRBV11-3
CASSSPHSGSYEQYF
TGTGCCAGCAGCTCCCCCCATAGCGGATCCTACGAGCAGTACTTC
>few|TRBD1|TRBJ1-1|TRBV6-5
CASSQRDRGYTEAFF
TGTGCCAGCAGTCAAAGGGACAGGGGATACACTGAAGCTTTCTTT
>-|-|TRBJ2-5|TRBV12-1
CRRTTGLETQYF
TGCAGAAGAACGACAGGGTTAGAGACCCAGTACTTC
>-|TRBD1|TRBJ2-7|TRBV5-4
CASSSGTGTYEQYF
TGTGCCAGCAGCTCGGGGACAGGAACCTACGAGCAGTACTTC
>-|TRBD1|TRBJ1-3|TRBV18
CASSTGTVAGNTIYF
TGTGCCAGCTCAACAGGGACAGTAGCTGGAAACACCATATATTTT
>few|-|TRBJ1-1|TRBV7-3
CASSSGVNTEAFF
TGTGCCAGCAGCTCTGGGGTGAACACTGAAGCTTTCTTT
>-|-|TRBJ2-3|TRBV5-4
CASSQKSSTDTQYF
TGTGCCAGCAGCCAAAAATCTAGCACAGATACGCAGTATTTT
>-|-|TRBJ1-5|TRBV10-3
CAISEFGAGEGKPQHF
TGTGCCATCAGTGAGTTTGGGGCAGGGGAGGGTAAGCCCCAGCATTTT
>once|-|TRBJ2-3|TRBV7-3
CASSPGRHTDTQYF
TGTGCCAGCAGCCCGGGCCGTCACACAGATACGCAGTATTTT
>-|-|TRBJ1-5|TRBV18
CASSVLQGSNQPQHF
TGTGCCAGCTCCGTCTTACAGGGAAGCAATCAGCCCCAGCATTTT